This T cell receptor (beta chain) was observed in a study of T-cell reconstitution after alpha-beta-depleted transplantation in children. There are 16 residues in the CDR3. CDR1 is SGHRS and CDR2 is YFSETQ in the germline V gene. V lost 2 bases and J lost 3; bases outside the gene matches: 6. Unique molecular identifiers were incorporated during preparation of the TCRbeta library. TCRdb processed the PCR reads anew with MiXCR; each CDR3 protein has one entry. Here the sample spans 480,000 or so distinct CDR3 sequences, roughly a tenth being singletons. This clonotype came up many times. The specimen comprised PBMCs, sampled before TCRalphabeta/CD19-depleted stem cell transplant. The rearrangement links TRBV5-1 to TRBJ2-1, with 9 bases aligning to TRBD2. This TCR derives from a child aged 2-15 years with inherited bone marrow failure, due to receive a stem cell transplant. CDR3 residues: CASSFGAGGGYNEQFF. The CDR3 nucleotides are TGCGCCAGCAGCTTCGGAGCGGGAGGTGGCTACAATGAGCAGTTCTTC.